These 5 T cell receptor beta chains originate from one sample sequenced in a study of a mutant IDH1 vaccine in newly diagnosed glioma. Data came from immunoSEQ multiplex PCR; TCRdb stores just in-frame clones and leaves some out. The sample has over 45,000 clones; approximately 92% are singletons. These TCRs are of unknown antigen specificity. The time point: week 35, safety follow-up. With topical imiquimod, each dose of the vaccine consisted of 300 ug of mutant IDH1 20-mer peptide. The sample consisted of PBMCs, taken from a glioma patient whose treatment included an IDH1 peptide vaccine. The receptors were gathered from a man aged 50 or older with glioma.

The V gene is TRBV11-2, the J gene TRBJ1-2, with D tentatively TRBD1 (5 bases). The germline CDR1 and CDR2 sequences are SGHAT and FQNNGV. V was pared by 3 bases and J by 4 bases, with 12 bases between. The CDR3 has 14 residues. This chain's CDR3 is CASSFPGRFYGYTF. The CDR3, as DNA: TGTGCCAGCAGCTTCCCGGGACGGTTCTATGGCTACACCTTC.

The chain is built from TRBV4-1 and TRBJ1-2, with D possibly TRBD1 on 5 matching bases. In germline, CDR1 is MGHRA, CDR2 YSYEKL. V gave up 4 bases and J gave up 4 bases, with 13 bases separating them. The CDR3 loop spans 14 amino acids. As DNA, the CDR3 is TGCGCCAGCAGCCCACCCCAGGGCGCCTATGGCTACACCTTC. Translating gives CASSPPQGAYGYTF.

This clone appeared once. This sequence joins TRBV28 and TRBJ2-7, with TRBD1 identical over 12 bases. This CDR3 contains 15 residues. CDR1 is MDHEN, CDR2 SYDVKM, per germline. Trimming at V came to 3 bases and at J to 7 bases, leaving 7 bases not matched to a gene. CDR3 residues: CASSFRDRGRGEQYF. The CDR3 bases are TGTGCCAGCAGTTTCCGGGACAGGGGGCGAGGGGAGCAGTACTTC.

The rearrangement uses TRBV7-3 and TRBJ2-1; D is tentatively TRBD1 or TRBD2 (6 bases each). Germline values: CDR1 SGHTA, CDR2 FQGTGA. With 5 bases removed from V and 7 bases from J, the gap between germline ends came to 18 bases. The CDR3 spans 15 residues. CDR3 sequence reads: CASSKMGGAGNEQFF. In DNA, the CDR3 is TGTGCCAGCAGCAAAATGGGGGGCGCGGGGAATGAGCAGTTCTTC. Full variable domain (missing parts from reference TRBV7-3 and TRBJ2-1): GAGVSQTPSNKVTEKGKYVELRCDPISGHTALYWYRQSLGQGPEFLIYFQGTGAADDSGLPNDRFFAVRPEGSVSTLKIQRTERGDSAVYLCASSKMGGAGNEQFFGPGTRLTVL.

This chain connects TRBV4-2 to TRBJ1-5, with D uncertain. Trimming removed 1 base at V and 11 bases at J, with 15 bases between. The germline V gene has CDR1 LGHNA and CDR2 YNFKEQ. The CDR3 length is 14 residues. CDR3 amino acids: CASSQVEEGFAQHF. The CDR3 DNA sequence: TGTGCCAGCAGCCAAGTGGAGGAAGGGTTCGCCCAGCATTTT.